The T cell receptor (beta chain) under discussion was sequenced for a study of cytomegalovirus exposure and HLA in healthy donors. 60 Vbeta and 13 Jbeta primers were used in PCR. Using immunoSEQ multiplex PCR, the repertoire was profiled, and TCRdb retains in-frame clones only, with some absent. Counted here are over 90,000 clones, 81% occurring once; the ten biggest clones make up around 5.2%. Findings and limits, study-wide: The availability of immune exposure information extended only to CMV serostatus.

The CDR3 is made up of 13 amino acids. V gave up 5 bases and J gave up 7 bases, with 15 bases separating them. The germline V gene encodes CDR1 SGDLS and CDR2 YYNGEE. On this clone itself: The antigen is not known.

The chain joins TRBV9 to TRBJ1-2; a possible D gene is TRBD1 (5 bases). Sequences were obtained from PBMCs. This clonotype was obtained from a man aged 40-50 years in good health and CMV-seropositive. The CDR3 region has the DNA TGTGCCAGCAGGGTAAACGCCGGGGGTGGCTACACCTTC. Amino acids: CASRVNAGGGYTF.